One sample yielded the 15 T cell receptor beta chains listed below, sequenced in a study of blood T cell repertoires in COVID-19. Sequencing used immunoSEQ multiplex PCR; TCRdb keeps in-frame clones, though not all of them. The sample yields 180,000 or so clones, more than 80% seen once. Material for sequencing was peripheral blood. Source of these receptors: a woman in her thirties or forties with COVID-19, enrolled during active disease.

V usage is TRBV4-2 and J usage is TRBJ1-2; no definite D call. This CDR3 contains 13 residues. Per the germline V gene, CDR1 is LGHNA and CDR2 is YNFKEQ. Trimming left V 3 bases short and J 1 base short, with 6 bases between. As DNA, the CDR3 is TGTGCCAGCAGCCACGGGAATAACTATGGCTACACCTTC. It is translated as CASSHGNNYGYTF.

V usage is TRBV10-3 and J usage is TRBJ2-3; tentative D call: TRBD1 (5 bases). This CDR3 region has 13 residues. Germline lookup yields CDR1 ENHRY and CDR2 SYGVKD. The V and J ends lost 11 bases and 4 bases respectively, with 16 bases between them. CDR3 protein: CALGLGLADTQYF. CDR3 DNA: TGTGCCCTGGGGCTAGGATTGGCAGATACGCAGTATTTT.

This chain links TRBV5-6 with TRBJ1-2; TRBD1 is a possible D gene (6 bases). CDR3 size: 11 residues. V lost 4 bases to trimming and J lost 10 bases, with 11 bases between them. Germline V lookup: CDR1 SGHDT, CDR2 YYEEEE. CDR3: CASSRRQVYTF. Written as DNA, the CDR3 is TGTGCCAGCAGCCGGCGACAGGTCTACACCTTC.

The chain couples TRBV3-1 (or the pseudogene TRBV3-2) to TRBJ1-1, with 7 bases aligning to TRBD1. This CDR3 has 13 residues. In germline, CDR1 is LGHDT, CDR2 YNNKEL (reference sequence). After removal of 6 bases from V and 4 bases from J, the junction contained 5 bases not matched to a gene. This chain's CDR3 is CASSRQGFTEAFF. The CDR3 coding sequence is TGTGCCAGCAGTCGACAGGGATTCACTGAAGCTTTCTTT.

The chain carries TRBV10-1 and TRBJ2-3, with 8 bases fitting TRBD1. The CDR3 loop spans 16 amino acids. Germline CDR1 is WNHNN and CDR2 is SYGVQD (reference sequence). J gave up 1 base and V 6 bases, and 9 bases lay outside the gene matches. The CDR3 loop reads CASSPGAGGGTDTQYF. Written as DNA, the CDR3 is TGCGCCAGCAGCCCAGGGGCAGGGGGCGGCACAGATACGCAGTATTTT.

This clone has ten or more counts. The gene calls are TRBV4-1 and TRBJ2-3; 10 nucleotides agree with TRBD2. V shed 7 bases, J shed 2 bases, and the junction held 6 bases outside the gene matches. Germline V CDR1 and CDR2: MGHRA, YSYEKL. This CDR3 is 15 amino acids long. The CDR3 protein is CASNRLAGSTDTQYF. The CDR3 DNA reads as TGCGCCAGCAACCGACTAGCGGGTTCCACAGATACGCAGTATTTT.

The chain links TRBV5-6 to TRBJ1-2; D is possibly TRBD1 (5 bases). The germline gives CDR1 SGHDT, CDR2 YYEEEE. This CDR3 is 15 amino acids long. Trimming removed 4 bases at V and 1 base at J, with 14 bases between. The CDR3 DNA follows: TGTGCCAGCAGCCCGGAGGGGCTACTTAACTATGGCTACACCTTC. It specifies CASSPEGLLNYGYTF.

This clone was seen a single time. V usage is TRBV6-5 and J usage is TRBJ2-7, with D possibly TRBD2 on 6 matching bases. Germline V gene data show CDR1 as MNHEY and CDR2 as SVGAGI. CDR3 length: 15 amino acids. With 5 bases removed from V and 7 bases from J, the gap between germline ends came to 21 bases. As DNA, the CDR3 is TGTGCCAGCAGTCCCACTGGACGGGGGAATGGGGAGCAGTACGTC. Translation: CASSPTGRGNGEQYV.

The rearrangement links TRBV20-1 to TRBJ2-5; D perhaps matches TRBD2 (6 bases). The CDR3 is 15 residues long. Trimming cost V 3 bases and J 1 base, with 15 bases left between them. Germline values: CDR1 DFQATT, CDR2 SNEGSKA (reference sequence). As DNA, the CDR3 is TGCAGTGCTAGTAGGAGGGCGACCCCCCAAGAGACCCAGTACTTC. It translates to CSASRRATPQETQYF.

V gene TRBV7-8 combines with J gene TRBJ1-1, with D possibly TRBD1 on 5 matching bases. The CDR3 covers 15 residues. The V gene's germline CDR1 is SGHVS and CDR2 FQNEAQ. V was pared by 2 bases and J by 1 base, with 11 bases between. The DNA of the CDR3 is TGTGCCAGCAGCTTACGGGGGACCGCGAACACTGAAGCTTTCTTT. Encoded protein: CASSLRGTANTEAFF.

This clone came up once. The rearrangement joins TRBV7-9 to TRBJ1-2; maybe TRBD1 (6 bases). The CDR3 length is 15 residues. V was cut by 5 bases and J by 8 bases, with 21 bases left in between. In germline, CDR1 is SEHNR, CDR2 FQNEAQ (reference sequence). CDR3 protein: CASSPSVAGALGYTF. In DNA, the CDR3 is TGTGCCAGCAGCCCCTCGGTCGCGGGGGCGTTGGGCTACACCTTC.

This sequence joins TRBV11-2 and TRBJ2-7; 7 nucleotides align to TRBD2. The CDR3 is 17 amino acids. V was pared by 4 bases and J by 3 bases, with 15 bases of the junction left unmatched. Germline lookup yields CDR1 SGHAT and CDR2 FQNNGV. The CDR3 sequence is CASSSLTAGVGVYEQYF. The CDR3 coding sequence is TGTGCCAGCAGCTCCCTCACTGCGGGAGTAGGGGTCTACGAGCAGTACTTC.

CDR3 bases: TGTGCCAGCAGTTACGGCGGGGGAGCGAACACTGAAGCTTTCTTT. Translated: CASSYGGGANTEAFF. J is TRBJ1-1 and V is TRBV6-5; TRBD1 might be the D (5 bases). CDR1 MNHEY and CDR2 SVGAGI come from the germline V gene. The V and J ends lost 2 bases and 1 base respectively, with 11 bases between them. The CDR3 totals 15 residues.

The CDR3 sequence is CASSYSSGGHNEQFF. The DNA for the CDR3 is TGTGCCAGCAGTTACTCTAGCGGGGGACACAATGAGCAGTTCTTC. The chain couples TRBV27 to TRBJ2-1; the match to TRBD2 covers 10 bases. The J segment lost 5 bases and the V segment lost 4 bases, leaving 5 bases of the junction unmatched. Germline CDR1 is MNHEY and CDR2 is SMNVEV (reference sequence). The CDR3 loop spans 15 amino acids.

V is TRBV19 and J is TRBJ2-3, with 11 bases identical to TRBD2. Trimming removed 3 bases from V and 3 bases from J; junction bases left unmatched: 8. This CDR3 contains 17 residues. Per the germline V gene, CDR1 is LNHDA and CDR2 is SQIVND (reference sequence). The CDR3 nucleotides read TGTGCCAGTAGTATTGGTCTAGCGGGAGGAGAGACAGATACGCAGTATTTT. As protein: CASSIGLAGGETDTQYF.